The 19 T cell receptor beta chains reported below all come from one sample, sequenced in a study of blood T cell repertoires in COVID-19 (dated by TCRdb to the early 2020s). The library relied on the immunoSEQ multiplex PCR assay. TCRdb re-hosts the immuneACCESS table, in-frame sequences only. Its copies lack some clones; in the studies checked, an unresolved V gene accounts for under half of them, and the cause for the rest is not known. The sample table holds some 130,000 clones, of which 70% to 80% were seen once. The ten largest clones add up to 10% to 11% of the sample. The sequencing input was peripheral blood. The receptors shown here come from a man in his sixties who had recovered from COVID-19.

This chain links TRBV7-3 with TRBJ1-2, with a tentative D call TRBD1 (5 bases). With 5 bases removed from V and 8 bases from J, the gap between germline ends came to 24 bases. CDR1 is SGHTA and CDR2 is FQGTGA in the germline V gene. This CDR3 is built from 16 residues. The CDR3 region has the DNA TGTGCCAGCAGCCCCGGGGGAGGCTACAGTCGAGAAGGCTACACCTTC. Protein product: CASSPGGGYSREGYTF.

By sample fraction, this clone is medium-sized. This chain connects TRBV4-1 to TRBJ1-4, with D tentatively TRBD1 (5 bases). The CDR3 runs to 15 residues. V was trimmed by 0 bases and J by 8 bases, leaving 13 bases between them. Per the germline V gene, CDR1 is MGHRA and CDR2 is YSYEKL. CDR3 sequence: CASSQEGRVGEKLFF. The CDR3 coding sequence is TGCGCCAGCAGCCAAGAAGGCAGGGTGGGAGAAAAACTGTTTTTT.

The chain combines TRBV7-2 with TRBJ1-6; D is uncertain. The germline CDR1 and CDR2 sequences are SGHTA and FQGNSA. The CDR3 sequence is 14 residues long. V dropped 2 bases and J dropped 6 bases, with 8 bases sitting between them. CDR3 in amino acids: CASSLHRTNSPLHF. The DNA of the CDR3 is TGTGCCAGCAGCTTACACAGAACTAATTCACCCCTCCACTTT.

V is TRBV5-5 and J is TRBJ1-5; D not certain. V dropped 0 bases and J dropped 3 bases, with 4 bases sitting between them. The CDR3 totals 13 residues. Germline CDR1 is SGHKS and CDR2 is YYEKEE (reference sequence). The CDR3 reads CASSLAFNQPQHF. CDR3 nucleotide sequence: TGTGCCAGCAGCTTGGCCTTCAATCAGCCCCAGCATTTT.

V is TRBV30 and J is TRBJ1-6, with D possibly matching TRBD1 (6 bases). This CDR3 contains 13 residues. The germline V and J ends were trimmed by 4 bases and 13 bases, with 17 bases remaining between them. The germline gives CDR1 GTSNPN, CDR2 SVGIG (reference sequence). The CDR3 nucleotides are TGTGCCTGGACCCCGGGACACTACTTTCCCCTCCACTTT. The encoded protein is CAWTPGHYFPLHF.

The chain uses TRBV11-1 and TRBJ2-1; perhaps TRBD1 as D (6 bases). The V gene lost 5 bases and the J gene lost 6 bases, with 17 bases spanning the gap. The length of the CDR3 is 15 residues. Germline V lookup: CDR1 SGHAT, CDR2 FQDESV (reference sequence). DNA of the CDR3: TGTGCCAGCAGCACAGGGATCCCCAGGGGCAATGAGCAGTTCTTC. This sequence encodes CASSTGIPRGNEQFF. The full variable domain, in which reference TRBV11-1 and TRBJ2-1 provide the parts outside the CDR3, is EAEVAQSPRYKITEKSQAVAFWCDPISGHATLYWYRQILGQGPELLVQFQDESVVDDSQLPKDRFSAERLKGVDSTLKIQPAELGDSAMYLCASSTGIPRGNEQFFGPGTRLTVL.

CDR3 sequence reads: CASRPGGLNSPLHF. The CDR3 DNA reads as TGTGCCAGCAGACCAGGGGGCTTGAATTCACCCCTCCACTTT. V gene TRBV28 combines with J gene TRBJ1-6; 8 positions match TRBD1. Germline CDR1 reads MDHEN; CDR2 reads SYDVKM. Trimming took 6 bases from V and 7 from J; bases not matched to a gene: 5. This CDR3 comprises 14 residues.

The table lists this clone with a count of one. This chain links TRBV3-1 (or the pseudogene TRBV3-2) with TRBJ1-1, with D possibly being TRBD1 (6 bases). V lost 1 base and J lost 0, with 15 bases in between. CDR3 length: 17 amino acids. Looked up from germline, CDR1 is LGHDT and CDR2 is YNNKEL (reference sequence). DNA for the CDR3: TGTGCCAGCAGCCAAGCTGGCGGACAGCTCATGAACACTGAAGCTTTCTTT. Translation gives CASSQAGGQLMNTEAFF.

This clone has just a few counts. The chain links TRBV6-2 or TRBV6-3 to TRBJ2-3; 10 bases are a match to TRBD2. Germline-derived CDR1 and CDR2 are MNHEY and SVGEGT. Trimming took 6 bases from V and 2 from J; bases not matched to a gene: 8. The CDR3 has 16 amino acids. CDR3 nucleotides: TGTGCCAGCAGCCCTGAGCGGGGGGGCCCCACAGATACGCAGTATTTT. Translated, it gives CASSPERGGPTDTQYF.

The chain couples TRBV12-3 or TRBV12-4 to TRBJ2-1; no definite D call. The CDR3 length is 13 residues. With 1 base removed from V and 9 bases from J, the gap between germline ends came to 10 bases. For the CDR3, the DNA is TGTGCCAGCAGTTTAGGGGCTCCAATTGAGCAGTTCTTC. It specifies CASSLGAPIEQFF.

V is TRBV7-9 and J is TRBJ2-7, with D possibly being TRBD1 (5 bases). V was clipped by 6 bases and J by 7 bases, with 16 bases between them. CDR1 is SEHNR, CDR2 FQNEAQ, per germline (reference sequence). This CDR3 comprises 13 residues. The CDR3 nucleotides are TGTGCCAGCAGTCAAAGACAGTATCTGGAGCAGTACTTC. Residues: CASSQRQYLEQYF.

The V and J genes are TRBV11-2 and TRBJ2-7, with D possibly being TRBD2 (5 bases). The V gene lost 5 bases and the J gene lost 1 base, with 15 bases spanning the gap. Germline V gives CDR1 SGHAT, CDR2 FQNNGV. The CDR3 spans 15 residues. CDR3 protein: CASSVEGIESYEQYF. CDR3 sequence (DNA): TGTGCCAGCAGCGTTGAGGGTATCGAGTCCTACGAGCAGTACTTC.

This chain connects TRBV7-2 to TRBJ2-7, with TRBD2 matching over 8 bases. Trimming cost V 2 bases and J 8 bases; bases outside gene matches: 11. This CDR3 contains 15 residues. Germline V CDR1 and CDR2: SGHTA, FQGNSA. Written as DNA, the CDR3 is TGTGCCAGCAGCTTATTTTCCGGGGGGGGGAACCAGCAGTACTTC. Its protein is CASSLFSGGGNQQYF.

The rearrangement links TRBV19 to TRBJ1-5, with 8 nucleotides matching TRBD1. Germline V lookup: CDR1 LNHDA, CDR2 SQIVND (reference sequence). The CDR3 is 13 amino acids. After removal of 7 bases from V and 5 bases from J, the junction contained 4 bases not matched to a gene. As DNA, the CDR3 is TGTGCCAGTAAAGGACAGGGTTATCAGCCCCAGCATTTT. Amino acids: CASKGQGYQPQHF.

The CDR3 spells CASSIEGGTTDTQYF. DNA for the CDR3: TGTGCCAGTAGTATAGAAGGGGGAACTACAGATACGCAGTATTTT. This chain connects TRBV19 to TRBJ2-3; TRBD1 might be the D (6 bases). This CDR3 is 15 amino acids long. V dropped 0 bases and J dropped 3 bases, with 10 bases sitting between them. CDR1 and CDR2 from the germline V gene are LNHDA and SQIVND (reference sequence). Complete variable domain (other parts from reference TRBV19 and TRBJ2-3): DGGITQSPKYLFRKEGQNVTLSCEQNLNHDAMYWYRQDPGQGLRLIYYSQIVNDFQKGDIAEGYSVSREKKESFPLTVTSAQKNPTAFYLCASSIEGGTTDTQYFGPGTRLTVL.

V usage is TRBV7-3 and J usage is TRBJ2-3; D might be TRBD2 (6 bases). V gave up 5 bases and J gave up 4 bases, with 16 bases separating them. CDR3 length: 15 residues. Per the germline V gene, CDR1 is SGHTA and CDR2 is FQGTGA. CDR3 nucleotides: TGTGCCAGCAGCCTGAGACTAGACGGAGCAGATACGCAGTATTTT. This codes for CASSLRLDGADTQYF.

V is TRBV7-2 and J is TRBJ2-3; D ambiguous. Per the germline V gene, CDR1 is SGHTA and CDR2 is FQGNSA. The CDR3 spans 12 residues. The V and J ends lost 6 bases and 4 bases respectively, with 8 bases between them. In DNA, the CDR3 is TGTGCCAGCAGTTTCTCGGCAGATACGCAGTATTTT. The encoded protein is CASSFSADTQYF.

The chain couples TRBV18 to TRBJ1-6, with 7 bases lining up with TRBD1. Losses at the gene ends were 8 bases for V and 9 bases for J; bases not matched to a gene: 13. Germline loops: CDR1 KGHSH, CDR2 LQKENI. The CDR3 totals 15 residues. The CDR3 here is CASTLGQANGSPLHF. The CDR3 DNA reads as TGTGCCAGCACTCTTGGACAGGCTAACGGTTCACCCCTCCACTTT.

V is TRBV12-3 or TRBV12-4 and J is TRBJ1-2, with TRBD1 matching over 7 bases. V trimming: 5 bases; J trimming: 8 bases; junction bases outside the gene matches: 8. CDR3 length equals 13 residues. The CDR3, as DNA: TGTGCCAGCAGTCTCGGACAGGTCGGGGGCTACACCTTC. This sequence encodes CASSLGQVGGYTF.